The entry below describes one T cell receptor (beta chain). No antigen is known for it. This sample was included in a study of cytomegalovirus exposure and HLA in healthy donors. Overall study context: The study's early data release held roughly 90 million unique TCRs from HLA-typed donors.

Notes on the study in general: For most TCR sequences rarity was the rule, although some public TCRs occurred in many donors. It was taken for granted in presence/absence analyses that sequencing depth across donors was roughly uniform. The study designated over 150 TCR beta chains cytomegalovirus-associated.

The PCR ran on 60 Vbeta and 13 Jbeta primers. Clones were sequenced by immunoSEQ multiplex PCR, and TCRdb holds only the in-frame ones, with some missing. The sample holds 110,000 or so clones; roughly two thirds are singletons and the top ten take roughly 8%. Germline CDR1 is SGHRS and CDR2 is YFSETQ. This CDR3 region has 16 residues. V was pared by 5 bases and J by 0 bases, with 15 bases between. The receptor was derived from a man between 40 and 49 years old in good health and CMV-seronegative. Source material: PBMCs. This sequence joins TRBV5-1 and TRBJ1-3; possibly TRBD1 for D (6 bases). CDR3 coding DNA: TGCGCCAGCAGGGGGGCCGAGGGAATCTCTGGAAACACCATATATTTT. This translates into CASRGAEGISGNTIYF. The whole variable domain, remainder taken from reference TRBV5-1 and TRBJ1-3, is KAGVTQTPRYLIKTRGQQVTLSCSPISGHRSVSWYQQTPGQGLQFLFEYFSETQRNKGNFPGRFSGRQFSNSRSEMNVSTLELGDSALYLCASRGAEGISGNTIYFGEGSWLTVV.